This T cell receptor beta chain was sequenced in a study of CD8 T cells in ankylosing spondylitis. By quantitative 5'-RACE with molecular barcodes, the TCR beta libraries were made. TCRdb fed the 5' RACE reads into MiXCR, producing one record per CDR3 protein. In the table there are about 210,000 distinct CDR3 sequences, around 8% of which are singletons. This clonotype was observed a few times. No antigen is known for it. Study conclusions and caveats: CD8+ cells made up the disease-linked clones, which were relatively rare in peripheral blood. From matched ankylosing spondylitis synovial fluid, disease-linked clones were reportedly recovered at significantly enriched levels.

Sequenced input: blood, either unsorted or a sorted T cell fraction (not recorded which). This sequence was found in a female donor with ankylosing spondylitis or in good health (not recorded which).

The CDR3: CASSQGIPGQGYEQYF. The CDR3 bases are TGCGCCAGCAGCCAAGGAATCCCGGGACAGGGTTACGAGCAGTACTTC. The chain carries TRBV4-3 and TRBJ2-7, with 9 bases that match TRBD1. Germline-derived CDR1 and CDR2 are LGHNA and YSLEER. Germline trimming cut 1 base from V and 4 bases from J; bases unmatched to any gene: 8. This CDR3 region has 16 residues.